This TCR beta chain was recovered during a study of T cell responses to AZD1222 COVID-19 vaccine. Across the study: Combined were second doses at about 4 or about 12 weeks.

Comments on this clone: Its specificity is unknown.

The protocol was immunoSEQ multiplex PCR, while the TCRdb copy is restricted to in-frame clones and leaves out a portion. Of about 95,000 clones in the sample, 85% to 90% were seen once. CDR3 length: 11 residues. Germline values: CDR1 ENHRY, CDR2 SYGVKD. The V and J ends lost 4 bases and 6 bases respectively, with 6 bases between them. Study findings and constraints: The study reported that nearly half of spike-specific TCRs target unmutated variant regions. Among the donors, most were white British and more were female, and clonal diversity was possibly underestimated.

The input for sequencing was peripheral blood, taken on day 0 of AZD1222 vaccination. V and J are TRBV10-3 and TRBJ1-1; a possible D gene is TRBD1 (5 bases). The clonotype was recovered from an adult in good health. In DNA form, the CDR3 reads TGTGCCATCAGTGGGGGGGCTGAAGCTTTCTTT. Translating it yields CAISGGAEAFF.